Below, 19 T cell receptor beta chains from the same sample are listed, as sequenced in a study of T cell repertoires in cytomegalovirus infection. Their antigens are not known. A single record per CDR3 protein comes from TCRdb applying MiXCR to the reads. The sample carries about 570,000 distinct CDR3 sequences, 40% recorded once. This specimen was cultured PBMCs, taken from culture after CMV antigen stimulation. The receptors originated from a human donor in good health (CMV status not recorded). Some clones in this sample may be carry-over from other donors' samples.

The chain is built from TRBV28 and TRBJ2-1, with D uncertain. This CDR3 contains 13 residues. Germline CDR1 is MDHEN and CDR2 is SYDVKM. With 2 bases removed from V and 7 bases from J, the gap between germline ends came to 9 bases. The CDR3 region is CASSLRAFNEQFF. CDR3 nucleotide sequence: TGTGCCAGCAGTTTAAGAGCATTTAATGAGCAGTTCTTC.

This chain connects TRBV27 to TRBJ1-1; tentatively, D is TRBD1 (6 bases). CDR1 MNHEY and CDR2 SMNVEV come from the germline V gene (reference sequence). The CDR3 runs to 14 residues. V was clipped by 8 bases and J by 2 bases, with 15 bases between them. The CDR3 coding sequence is TGTGCCAGCGGGGGACTGACAGGCAACACTGAAGCTTTCTTT. Translated: CASGGLTGNTEAFF.

This clonotype has a single count. Germline and junction disagree at one end, which may indicate a read error. The chain has TRBV4-3 and TRBJ2-7, with TRBD2 identical over 9 bases. Germline V gene data show CDR1 as LGHNA and CDR2 as YSLEER. The CDR3 loop spans 15 amino acids. CDR3 DNA sequence: TGCGCCAGCAGCCAAGTGTTAGCGGGAGCCTACGAGCAGTGCTTC. It is translated as CASSQVLAGAYEQCF.

In its sample, this clonotype was seen once. This chain connects TRBV19 to TRBJ1-5, with D tentatively TRBD1 (6 bases). V gave up 8 bases and J gave up 1 base, with 15 bases separating them. The CDR3 covers 15 residues. Germline loops: CDR1 LNHDA, CDR2 SQIVND (reference sequence). In nucleotides, the CDR3 is TGTGCCAGTGATCAGGGGACGGAGAGCAATCAGCCCCAGCATTTT. It codes for CASDQGTESNQPQHF.

The genes are TRBV7-9 and TRBJ1-5; D is uncertain. In germline, CDR1 is SEHNR, CDR2 FQNEAQ (reference sequence). The CDR3 is made up of 12 amino acids. Trimming shortened V by 3 bases and J by 8 bases, and 8 bases separated the two germline ends. The CDR3 region is CASSFGGEPQHF. In DNA, the CDR3 is TGTGCCAGCAGCTTTGGCGGAGAGCCCCAGCATTTT.

This rearrangement joins TRBV20-1 to TRBJ2-2, with 7 nucleotides matching TRBD2. CDR1 is DFQATT, CDR2 SNEGSKA, per germline (reference sequence). Trimming at V came to 3 bases and at J to 1 base, leaving 5 bases not matched to a gene. The CDR3 runs to 15 residues. The CDR3 reads CSASLAGVNTGELFF. CDR3 sequence (DNA): TGCAGTGCTAGTCTGGCGGGGGTGAACACCGGGGAGCTGTTTTTT.

This chain links TRBV6-6 with TRBJ2-5, with D hard to call. CDR1 is MNHNY, CDR2 SVGAGI, per germline (reference sequence). Trimming shortened V by 2 bases and J by 4 bases, and 8 bases separated the two germline ends. The CDR3 spans 13 residues. The CDR3 loop is CASSYRERETQYF. As DNA, the CDR3 is TGTGCCAGCAGTTACAGGGAACGAGAGACCCAGTACTTC.

This chain links TRBV12-3 or TRBV12-4 with TRBJ1-5; D possibly corresponds to TRBD1 (5 bases). Trimming took 2 bases from V and 9 from J, leaving 11 bases between them. This CDR3 spans 13 amino acids. The CDR3 loop is CASSLPGPGPQHF. The CDR3, as DNA: TGTGCCAGCAGTTTACCAGGGCCGGGGCCCCAGCATTTT.

CDR3 protein: CASSPTTLYQETQYF. The CDR3 coding sequence is TGTGCCAGCAGTCCCACCACACTGTACCAAGAGACCCAGTACTTC. This chain joins TRBV6-5 and TRBJ2-5; D is ambiguous. Germline CDR1 reads MNHEY; CDR2 reads SVGAGI. The CDR3 has 15 amino acids. Trimming took 5 bases from V and 0 from J, leaving 13 bases between them.

The gene calls are TRBV27 and TRBJ2-3; 11 nucleotides align to TRBD2. The CDR3 runs 16 residues. Trimming at V came to 2 bases and at J to 3 bases, leaving 4 bases not matched to a gene. CDR1 and CDR2 from the germline V gene are MNHEY and SMNVEV (reference sequence). CDR3 region: CASSLRGLAVTDTQYF. DNA for the CDR3: TGTGCCAGCAGTTTAAGGGGACTAGCGGTTACAGATACGCAGTATTTT.

V and J are TRBV5-6 and TRBJ2-3, with D uncertain. The V end lost 4 bases, the J end lost 2 bases, and 17 bases lay between the germline ends. The CDR3 extends over 16 amino acids. Germline V gene lookup returns CDR1 SGHDT and CDR2 YYEEEE. The DNA for the CDR3 is TGTGCCAGCAGCACACCCCGTGAGGCTGCCACAGATACGCAGTATTTT. This codes for CASSTPREAATDTQYF.

The chain is built from TRBV12-3 or TRBV12-4 and TRBJ1-1; D is ambiguous. The CDR3 is 11 amino acids. Trimming stripped 3 bases from V and 5 bases from J, with 4 bases between. The CDR3 spells CASSLETEAFF. DNA of the CDR3: TGTGCCAGCAGTTTGGAAACTGAAGCTTTCTTT.

The V gene is TRBV7-2, the J gene TRBJ1-1; no clear D. Trimming cost V 1 base and J 3 bases, with 12 bases left between them. CDR1 SGHTA and CDR2 FQGNSA come from the germline V gene. There are 15 residues in the CDR3. The chain's CDR3 is CASSLDRGGYTEAFF. The CDR3 nucleotides are TGTGCCAGCAGCTTAGATCGGGGAGGGTACACTGAAGCTTTCTTT.

This chain joins TRBV2 and TRBJ2-1, with 9 bases fitting TRBD2. V shed 6 bases and J 2 bases; nucleotides not matched to a gene: 8. The CDR3 runs 16 residues. Germline CDR1 reads SNHLY; CDR2 reads FYNNEI. The CDR3 region is CASRPRSGGAYNEQFF. CDR3 bases: TGTGCCAGCAGGCCTCGTAGCGGGGGAGCCTACAATGAGCAGTTCTTC.

This clonotype has just one count. The chain couples TRBV27 to TRBJ2-1, with D tentatively TRBD2 (5 bases). This CDR3 is 17 amino acids long. V lost 0 bases and J lost 7, with 19 bases in between. CDR1 is MNHEY and CDR2 is SMNVEV in the germline V gene (reference sequence). CDR3 sequence: CASSLSGNRGLGNEQFF. The CDR3 DNA is TGTGCCAGCAGTTTATCGGGGAATCGAGGGCTGGGGAATGAGCAGTTCTTC.

This clonotype showed up many times. The chain employs TRBV7-2 and TRBJ2-1; no reliable D call. Germline CDR1 and CDR2: SGHTA and FQGNSA. V was clipped by 3 bases and J by 6 bases, with 6 bases between them. The CDR3 loop spans 12 amino acids. The CDR3 here is CASSFGSNEQFF. As DNA, the CDR3 is TGTGCCAGCAGCTTTGGGTCCAATGAGCAGTTCTTC.

The chain is built from TRBV18 and TRBJ1-1; 8 bases line up with TRBD1. CDR1 and CDR2 from the germline V gene are KGHSH and LQKENI. The CDR3 contains 17 residues. The V and J ends lost 4 bases and 2 bases, in that order; junction bases with no gene match: 12. In DNA, the CDR3 is TGTGCCAGCTCACAAGTGTTTGGGGGACAGGCAAACACTGAAGCTTTCTTT. Residues: CASSQVFGGQANTEAFF.

This sequence joins TRBV2 and TRBJ2-7, with D possibly being TRBD1 or TRBD2 (5 bases each). There are 12 residues in the CDR3. V lost 7 bases and J lost 4, with 11 bases in between. Germline V gives CDR1 SNHLY, CDR2 FYNNEI. The CDR3 region has the DNA TGTGCCAGCAAAGGGACGGTATACGAGCAGTACTTC. Protein sequence: CASKGTVYEQYF.

This clonotype has just a few counts. The V call is TRBV7-2, the J call TRBJ1-2; TRBD1 might be the D (5 bases). This CDR3 is built from 15 residues. Germline V lookup: CDR1 SGHTA, CDR2 FQGNSA. Trimming left V 1 base short and J 4 bases short, with 13 bases between. The CDR3 is CASSLGPGTVYGYTF. The CDR3 DNA reads TGTGCCAGCAGCTTAGGTCCAGGGACGGTCTATGGCTACACCTTC.